This TCR beta chain was recorded in a study of T cells in Graves' hyperthyroidism and ophthalmopathy. General study findings and limits: A 13 V-J signature model discriminated ophthalmopathy versus stable hyperthyroidism.

As regards this clonotype: Its target is unknown.

Recently diagnosed hyperthyroidism of less than 2 months' duration affected patients aged 18 to 65. What was amplified from RNA transcripts were TCR beta CDR3 regions. Using the HTBI primer set, a first-round RT-PCR was run on the TCR CDR3. TCRdb used MiXCR to reprocess the multiplex PCR reads, holding one entry per CDR3 protein. The table has approximately 870,000 distinct CDR3 sequences, about two fifths seen once. Germline V gives CDR1 SGDLS, CDR2 YYNGEE. The CDR3 sequence is 13 residues long. Trimming left V 4 bases short and J 5 bases short, with 12 bases between. This TCR came from a man between 18 and 35 years old with Graves' hyperthyroidism. Material for sequencing was blood. The chain is built from TRBV9 and TRBJ2-5; D might be TRBD1 (6 bases). In DNA form, the CDR3 reads TGTGCCAGCAGCTTAGGGGACACCGAGACCCAGTACTTC. Amino acid sequence: CASSLGDTETQYF.